The 8 T cell receptor beta chains below come from one sample, sequenced in a study of T cell responses to AZD1222 COVID-19 vaccine. Using immunoSEQ multiplex PCR, the repertoire was profiled, and TCRdb retains in-frame clones only, with some absent. Altogether 160,000 or so clones are present, around 85% being singletons, with the ten largest covering approximately 7%. The source material was peripheral blood, sampled after recovery from COVID-19. The source is an adult who had recovered from COVID-19.

This clone was recorded only once. V gene TRBV7-2 combines with J gene TRBJ2-1; D might be TRBD2 (6 bases). Trimming removed 5 bases at V and 8 bases at J, with 13 bases between. The CDR3 is 13 amino acids. Germline V gene sequence: CDR1 SGHTA, CDR2 FQGNSA. For the CDR3, the DNA is TGTGCCAGCAGCCGGGTCGGCGGGGATGAGCAGTTCTTC. It specifies CASSRVGGDEQFF.

V usage is TRBV24-1 and J usage is TRBJ2-1; 7 bases match TRBD2. The CDR3 totals 17 residues. The germline gives CDR1 KGHDR, CDR2 SFDVKD. V dropped 9 bases and J dropped 5; count of bases not matched to a gene: 18. In DNA, the CDR3 is TGTGCCACCGCCCCGGATATCGGGGAGGGTCCCCACAATGAGCAGTTCTTC. This translates into CATAPDIGEGPHNEQFF.

The gene calls are TRBV28 and TRBJ1-1; TRBD1 matches 10 bases. The CDR3 sequence is 13 residues long. The junction had 5 bases not matched to a gene; V was cut back by 8 bases and J by 5 bases. Per the germline V gene, CDR1 is MDHEN and CDR2 is SYDVKM. CDR3 nucleotide sequence: TGTGCCAGCTTGCGGACAGGGGGAACTGAAGCTTTCTTT. This translates into CASLRTGGTEAFF.

The rearrangement links TRBV3-1 (or the pseudogene TRBV3-2) to TRBJ1-6; D is undetermined. The CDR3 has 16 residues. In germline, CDR1 is LGHDT, CDR2 YNNKEL (reference sequence). V lost 0 bases, J lost 10 bases, and 16 bases lay in between. CDR3 sequence reads: CASSQDFIRANSPLHF. The DNA of the CDR3 is TGTGCCAGCAGCCAAGATTTTATTCGGGCAAACTCACCCCTCCACTTT.

This chain connects TRBV29-1 to TRBJ2-4; TRBD1 matches at 11 bases. Germline assignment: CDR1 SQVTM and CDR2 ANQGSEA. The J segment lost 7 bases and the V segment lost 6 bases, leaving 5 bases of the junction unmatched. There are 13 residues in the CDR3. The CDR3: CSVRTGGINIQYF. CDR3 nucleotides: TGCAGCGTCAGGACAGGGGGCATTAACATTCAGTACTTC.

This chain's CDR3 is CASSIHGDGGTEAFF. As DNA, the CDR3 is TGTGCCAGTAGTATACACGGGGACGGGGGGACTGAAGCTTTCTTT. The genes are TRBV19 and TRBJ1-1; possibly TRBD1 for D (5 bases). The V gene's germline CDR1 is LNHDA and CDR2 SQIVND (reference sequence). V was trimmed by 2 bases and J by 5 bases, leaving 15 bases between them. The CDR3 spans 15 residues.

The chain recombines TRBV21-1 with TRBJ1-2; the D call of TRBD1 is as the table states it, not checked on the DNA. TRBV21-1 corresponds to a pseudogene. This CDR3 is 15 amino acids long. The CDR3 reads CASPYGQGPFYGYTF. For the CDR3, the DNA is TGTGCCAGCCCCTATGGACAGGGACCTTTCTATGGCTACACCTTC.

This clone has only one observation. The V gene is TRBV3-1 (or the pseudogene TRBV3-2), the J gene TRBJ1-4; D possibly corresponds to TRBD1 (6 bases). The CDR3 runs 15 residues. Germline CDR1 is LGHDT and CDR2 is YNNKEL (reference sequence). The V and J ends lost 3 bases and 7 bases respectively, with 15 bases between them. The DNA of the CDR3 is TGTGCCAGCAGCCAGGCTCATGGGGGGCGTGAAAAACTGTTTTTT. Protein sequence: CASSQAHGGREKLFF.